This T cell receptor beta chain emerged from a study of beta chain features in type 1 diabetes. Findings of the study overall: A greater similarity of naive, central memory and Treg TCRB repertoires was seen among patients than among healthy donors.

Populations obtained by sorting all exceeded 95% purity. The germline V gene encodes CDR1 SGHRS and CDR2 YFSETQ. The CDR3 sequence is 13 residues long. Trimming shortened V by 4 bases and J by 8 bases, and 15 bases separated the two germline ends. Expressed TCRB transcripts got sequenced, as all isolated RNA was reverse transcribed. This table comes from immunoSEQ multiplex PCR, and its TCRdb copy is limited to in-frame clones, with some not included. The sample consists of fewer than 250,000 clones, about 10% of them appearing once. This clone was counted a single time. Antigen: not known. This TCR derives from a woman aged 18-35 years in good health. The chain recombines TRBV5-1 with TRBJ1-2, with unresolved D. Sequenced input: naive CD4+ T cells from blood. The CDR3 protein is CASSPALTSGYTF. The CDR3 DNA reads TGCGCCAGCAGCCCGGCTCTGACATCAGGCTACACCTTC.